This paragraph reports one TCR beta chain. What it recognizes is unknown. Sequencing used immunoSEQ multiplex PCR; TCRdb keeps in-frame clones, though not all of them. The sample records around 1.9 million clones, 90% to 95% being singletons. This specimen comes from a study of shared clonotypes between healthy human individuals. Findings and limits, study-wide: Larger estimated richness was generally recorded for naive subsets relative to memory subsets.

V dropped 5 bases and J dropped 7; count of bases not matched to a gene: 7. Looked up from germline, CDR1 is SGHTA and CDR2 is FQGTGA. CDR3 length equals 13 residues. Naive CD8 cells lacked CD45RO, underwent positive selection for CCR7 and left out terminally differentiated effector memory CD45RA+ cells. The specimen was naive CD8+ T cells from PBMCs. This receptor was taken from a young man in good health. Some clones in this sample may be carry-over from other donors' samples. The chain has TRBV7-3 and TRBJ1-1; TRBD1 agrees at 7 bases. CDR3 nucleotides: TGTGCCAGCAGCCCCGGGACAGCTGTTGAAGCTTTCTTT. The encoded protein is CASSPGTAVEAFF.